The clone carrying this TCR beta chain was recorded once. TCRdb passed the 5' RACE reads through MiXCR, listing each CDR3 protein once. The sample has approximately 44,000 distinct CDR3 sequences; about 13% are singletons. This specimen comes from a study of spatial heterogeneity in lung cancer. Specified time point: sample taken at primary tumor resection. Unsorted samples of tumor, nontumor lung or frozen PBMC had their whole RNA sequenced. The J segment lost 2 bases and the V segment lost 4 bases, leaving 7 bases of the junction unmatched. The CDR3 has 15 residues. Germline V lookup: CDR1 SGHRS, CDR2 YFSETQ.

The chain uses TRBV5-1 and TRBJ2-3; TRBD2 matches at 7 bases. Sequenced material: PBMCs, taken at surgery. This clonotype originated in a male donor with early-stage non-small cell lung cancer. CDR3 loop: CASSPTSAYTDTQYF. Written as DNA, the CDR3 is TGCGCCAGCAGCCCCACTAGCGCCTACACAGATACGCAGTATTTT.